The clone carrying this TCR beta chain has just a few counts. Its antigen is undetermined. The germline gives CDR1 SQVTM, CDR2 ANQGSEA. CDR3 length equals 13 residues. V was trimmed by 7 bases and J by 6 bases, leaving 15 bases between them. This sample is part of a study of T-cell memory formation after mild COVID-19. TCRdb processed the 5' RACE reads anew with MiXCR; each CDR3 protein has one entry. This sample yields approximately 260,000 distinct CDR3 sequences, of which approximately 19% are seen a single time; 23% belongs to the top ten. Study-wide results and limits: That cross-reactive memory joined was suggested by some responding clones appearing in pre-infection memory. Confirmation was lacking for SARS-CoV-2 specificity of second-wave clones that peaked on day 37. Largely, contracting CD4+ clones fell within CM and EM, and contracting CD8+ clones within EMRA.

The sample consisted of PBMCs or a T cell subset sorted from them (not recorded which). This TCR came from a man in his late teens or twenties who had mild COVID-19 (a few samples of this study predate the infection). Cell type and time point are not known. V gene TRBV29-1 combines with J gene TRBJ2-2; TRBD2 is a possible D gene (6 bases). In DNA, the CDR3 is TGCAGCGGCGGGACGGCCGGGGCCGGGGAGCTGTTTTTT. Encoded protein: CSGGTAGAGELFF.